The 9 T cell receptor beta chains given below trace back to one sample, sequenced in a study of blood T cell repertoires in COVID-19. Sequencing was performed with immunoSEQ multiplex PCR; in TCRdb, only in-frame clones are kept and a portion is missing. The data contain roughly 300,000 clones, 90% of them singletons. The specimen was peripheral blood. The receptors here all came from a woman in her twenties or thirties with COVID-19, enrolled during active disease.

The gene calls are TRBV9 and TRBJ1-1; tentative D call: TRBD1 (6 bases). Germline V lookup: CDR1 SGDLS, CDR2 YYNGEE. The CDR3 spans 13 residues. Trimming shortened V by 7 bases and J by 3 bases, and 13 bases separated the two germline ends. As DNA, the CDR3 is TGTGCCAGCCCCGCGGGGGCGGACACTGAAGCTTTCTTT. Encoded protein: CASPAGADTEAFF.

This CDR3 is CASSFRHATNEKLFF. CDR3 DNA sequence: TGCGCCAGCAGCTTCAGACACGCAACTAATGAAAAACTGTTTTTT. The chain carries TRBV5-1 and TRBJ1-4, with D unresolved. The CDR3 contains 15 residues. Trimming cost V 2 bases and J 0 bases, with 8 bases left between them. Germline CDR1 is SGHRS and CDR2 is YFSETQ.

The rearrangement links TRBV11-2 to TRBJ2-3; 9 bases align to TRBD2. The CDR3 is made up of 15 amino acids. Germline V gene data show CDR1 as SGHAT and CDR2 as FQNNGV. Trimming removed 5 bases from V and 0 bases from J; junction bases left unmatched: 3. The CDR3 sequence: CASSPTSGSTDTQYF. The CDR3 DNA reads as TGTGCCAGCAGCCCGACTAGCGGCAGCACAGATACGCAGTATTTT.

As concerns this clone: Other DNA sequences within the sample encode an identical CDR3. The rearrangement links TRBV6-5 to TRBJ2-7; D perhaps matches TRBD2 (6 bases). Germline CDR1 and CDR2: MNHEY and SVGAGI. V was cut by 1 base and J by 2 bases, with 9 bases left in between. The CDR3 is made up of 14 amino acids. The CDR3 sequence: CASSYLEGTYEQYF. CDR3 bases: TGTGCCAGCAGTTACTTGGAGGGAACCTACGAGCAGTACTTC.

The V and J genes are TRBV29-1 and TRBJ2-7, with TRBD1 identical over 8 bases. Germline trimming cut 0 bases from V and 6 bases from J; bases unmatched to any gene: 10. The length of the CDR3 is 15 residues. Germline values: CDR1 SQVTM, CDR2 ANQGSEA. DNA of the CDR3: TGCAGCGTTGAAGAGATCGTCGGGACAGGCCGCGAGCAGTACTTC. This codes for CSVEEIVGTGREQYF.

The V call is TRBV6-4, the J call TRBJ1-1; D uncertain. Germline V lookup: CDR1 MRHNA, CDR2 SNTAGT. V was trimmed by 3 bases and J by 4 bases, leaving 9 bases between them. The CDR3 contains 13 residues. The CDR3 here is CASSERSGTEAFF. The CDR3 nucleotides are TGTGCCAGCAGTGAGAGATCGGGCACTGAAGCTTTCTTT.

The rearrangement joins TRBV13 to TRBJ2-6, with 8 bases lining up with TRBD1. The junction had 7 bases not matched to a gene; V was cut back by 3 bases and J by 0 bases. Germline CDR1 PRHDT, CDR2 FYEKMQ (reference sequence). The CDR3 is 18 residues long. CDR3 in amino acids: CASSFRDRTISGANVLTF. For the CDR3, the DNA is TGTGCCAGCAGCTTCCGGGACAGGACGATCTCTGGGGCCAACGTCCTGACTTTC.

The chain combines TRBV30 with TRBJ2-1; 8 bases agree with TRBD1. The CDR3 is made up of 15 amino acids. The trim removed 4 bases at V and 1 base at J, leaving 6 bases unmatched. Germline CDR1 GTSNPN, CDR2 SVGIG (reference sequence). CDR3: CAWTRTGYSYNEQFF. CDR3 coding DNA: TGTGCCTGGACCCGGACAGGGTATTCCTACAATGAGCAGTTCTTC.

This CDR3 is CASSLAGREGETQYF. In DNA, the CDR3 is TGTGCCAGCAGCTTAGCCGGCAGGGAAGGAGAGACCCAGTACTTC. This chain connects TRBV7-2 to TRBJ2-5; TRBD1 is a possible D gene (5 bases). V gave up 0 bases and J gave up 4 bases, with 12 bases separating them. Per germline, CDR1 SGHTA and CDR2 FQGNSA. The CDR3 totals 15 residues.